This TCR beta chain was captured in a study of blood T cell repertoires in COVID-19. Study-wide background: Acute and convalescent COVID-19 samples came from the United States, Italy and Spain.

Original analysis: The assay estimated nucleated cells by amplifying reference gene primers. Repertoires were generated with immunoSEQ multiplex PCR, while TCRdb's copy carries only in-frame clones and drops some. D and trimming were read from the DNA, whereas the V and J calls and clone size are those reported in that table. The table includes about 150,000 clones, roughly nine tenths detected once. V shed 2 bases, J shed 4 bases, and the junction held 8 bases outside the gene matches. The CDR3 covers 17 residues. Germline loops: CDR1 SGHVS, CDR2 FNYEAQ. Sequencing used peripheral blood. This receptor was taken from a man in his fifties or sixties with acute or convalescent COVID-19. This rearrangement joins TRBV7-6 to TRBJ2-1, with 10 nucleotides matching TRBD2. The CDR3 spells CASSLILAGESYNEQFF. The CDR3 DNA reads as TGTGCCAGCAGCTTAATCCTAGCGGGAGAGAGTTACAATGAGCAGTTCTTC. Supplemented by reference TRBV7-6 and TRBJ2-1, the full variable domain reads GAGVSQSPRYKVTKRGQDVALRCDPISGHVSLYWYRQALGQGPEFLTYFNYEAQQDKSGLPNDRFSAERPEGSISTLTIQRTEQRDSAMYRCASSLILAGESYNEQFFGPGTRLTVL.